This T cell receptor beta chain was captured by sequencing in a study of shared clonotypes between healthy human individuals. TCRdb's copy holds only in-frame clones and misses some; the assay was immunoSEQ multiplex PCR. The sample yields roughly 2,500,000 clones, roughly 93% seen once. The CDR3 contains 14 residues. V gave up 3 bases and J gave up 4 bases, with 12 bases separating them. In germline, CDR1 is MGHRA, CDR2 YSYEKL. Sequences were obtained from naive CD4+ T cells from PBMCs. Indicated subset: CD45RA+ positively selected. The clonotype was recovered from a man between 18 and 29 years old in good health. Some clones in this sample may be carry-over from other donors' samples. The J gene is TRBJ1-2, the V gene TRBV4-1; D uncertain. The CDR3 loop is CASSHPAATYGYTF. Here the CDR3 DNA reads TGCGCCAGCAGCCACCCCGCAGCCACCTATGGCTACACCTTC.